The present T cell receptor (beta chain) was sequenced within a study of T cell responses to AZD1222 COVID-19 vaccine. V dropped 8 bases and J dropped 4 bases, with 6 bases sitting between them. The CDR3 loop spans 11 amino acids. Germline CDR1 and CDR2: MNHEY and SMNVEV (reference sequence). The method was immunoSEQ multiplex PCR; TCRdb's version includes in-frame clones alone and lacks a portion of them. The sample carries 95,000 to 150,000 clones, approximately 90% recorded once. V usage is TRBV27 and J usage is TRBJ1-5; D is ambiguous. Material: peripheral blood, obtained on day 0 of AZD1222 vaccination. The TCR was taken from an adult in good health. The chain's CDR3 is CASGFNQPQHF. DNA of the CDR3: TGTGCCAGCGGCTTTAATCAGCCCCAGCATTTT.